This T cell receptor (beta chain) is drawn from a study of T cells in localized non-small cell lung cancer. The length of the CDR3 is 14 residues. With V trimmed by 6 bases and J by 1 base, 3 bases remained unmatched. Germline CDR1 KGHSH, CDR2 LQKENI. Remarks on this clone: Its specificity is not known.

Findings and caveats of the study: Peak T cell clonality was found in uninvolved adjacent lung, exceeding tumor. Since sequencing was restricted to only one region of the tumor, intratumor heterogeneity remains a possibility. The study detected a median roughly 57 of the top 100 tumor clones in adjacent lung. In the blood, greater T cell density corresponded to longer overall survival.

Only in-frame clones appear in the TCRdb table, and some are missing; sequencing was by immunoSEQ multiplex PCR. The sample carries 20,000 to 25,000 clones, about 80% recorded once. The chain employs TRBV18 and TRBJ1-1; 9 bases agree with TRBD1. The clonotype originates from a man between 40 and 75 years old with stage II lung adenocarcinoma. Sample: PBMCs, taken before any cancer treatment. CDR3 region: CASSLDRGNTEAFF. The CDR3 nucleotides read TGTGCCAGCTCTCTGGACAGGGGGAACACTGAAGCTTTCTTT.